This T cell receptor (beta chain) was captured in a study of T-cell memory formation after mild COVID-19. Study-wide context: For the most part, TCR clusters were specific to one donor.

Study-level points and caveats: Clones from the second wave (peaking day 37) had unconfirmed SARS-CoV-2 specificity.

Germline CDR1 LGHDT, CDR2 YNNKEL (reference sequence). The CDR3 has 17 amino acids. V gave up 1 base and J gave up 1 base; unmatched junction bases: 6. With constant-segment primers, 5'RACE yielded cDNA libraries of TCR alpha and TCR beta that carried sample barcodes and UMIs. TCRdb reanalysed the 5' RACE reads using MiXCR and keeps one entry per CDR3 protein. This sample has 470,000 or so distinct CDR3 sequences, with approximately 25% found just once. There are a few counts of this clonotype. Its target is not known. This clonotype was sampled from an adult woman who had mild COVID-19 (a few samples of this study predate the infection). Cell type and time point are not known. V usage is TRBV3-1 and J usage is TRBJ2-3; TRBD2 agrees at 9 bases. The sequenced sample was PBMCs or a T cell subset sorted from them (not recorded which). In nucleotides, the CDR3 is TGTGCCAGCAGCCAAGGCTGGAGGACTAGCGGCACAGATACGCAGTATTTT. The encoded protein is CASSQGWRTSGTDTQYF.